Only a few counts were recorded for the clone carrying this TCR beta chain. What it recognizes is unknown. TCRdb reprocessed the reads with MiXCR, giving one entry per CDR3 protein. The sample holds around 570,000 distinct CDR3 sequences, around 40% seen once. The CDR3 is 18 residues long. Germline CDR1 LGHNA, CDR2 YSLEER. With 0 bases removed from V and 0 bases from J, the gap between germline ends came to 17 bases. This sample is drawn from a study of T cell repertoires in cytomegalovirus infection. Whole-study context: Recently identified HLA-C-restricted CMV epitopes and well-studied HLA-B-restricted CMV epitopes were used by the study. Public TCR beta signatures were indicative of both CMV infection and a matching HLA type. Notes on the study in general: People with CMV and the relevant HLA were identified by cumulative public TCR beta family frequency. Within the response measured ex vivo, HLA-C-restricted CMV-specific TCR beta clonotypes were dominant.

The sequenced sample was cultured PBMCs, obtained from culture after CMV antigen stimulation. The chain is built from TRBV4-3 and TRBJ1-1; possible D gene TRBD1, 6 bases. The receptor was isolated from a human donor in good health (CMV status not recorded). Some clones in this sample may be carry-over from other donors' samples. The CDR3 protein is CASSQDPGGGTLNTEAFF. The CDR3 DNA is TGCGCCAGCAGCCAAGATCCGGGAGGGGGGACGCTGAACACTGAAGCTTTCTTT.